The present entry profiles one TCR beta chain with its context. The sample originates from a study of control samples from healthy donors and cancer patients. Generated by immunoSEQ multiplex PCR, the TCRdb table keeps only in-frame clones and is missing some. The sample records 150,000 or so clones, 70% to 90% being singletons. CDR1 is MDHEN and CDR2 is SYDVKM in the germline V gene. Trimming stripped 7 bases from V and 3 bases from J, with 19 bases between. The CDR3 sequence is 15 residues long. Sequenced sample: blood. The rearrangement joins TRBV28 to TRBJ2-7; D may be TRBD1 or TRBD2 (6 bases each). The origin of this receptor is a young man in good health. The CDR3 DNA reads TGTGCCAGCATTCTACAATCCGGGGGCGGCTACGAGCAGTACTTC. Protein product: CASILQSGGGYEQYF.